One sample yielded the 26 T cell receptor beta chains listed below, sequenced in a study of PD-1 blockade in classical Hodgkin lymphoma. The time point here: cycle 4 day 1 (C4D1), after less than 7 weeks of nivolumab. Relapses following autologous stem cell transplantation were seen in all patients, with brentuximab vedotin exposure varying. Profiled with immunoSEQ multiplex PCR; TCRdb holds only in-frame clones, not every one. The data contain roughly 90,000 clones, about 83% of them singletons. This sample comprised peripheral blood mononuclear cells (PBMCs), obtained before the fourth cycle of nivolumab. Source of these receptors: a human donor with classical Hodgkin lymphoma.

This rearrangement joins TRBV6-5 to TRBJ2-7; a possible D gene is TRBD2 (6 bases). This CDR3 is built from 15 residues. V was shortened by 2 bases and J by 2 bases, with 13 bases between the two germline ends. Germline V gene sequence: CDR1 MNHEY, CDR2 SVGAGI. CDR3 amino acids: CASSYATSRAYEQYF. As DNA, the CDR3 is TGTGCCAGCAGTTACGCCACTAGCCGGGCCTACGAGCAGTACTTC.

The CDR3 DNA follows: TGCGCCAGCAGCCACGCCCCGGGACAGGGGGCGTACGAGCAGTACTTC. As protein: CASSHAPGQGAYEQYF. This chain connects TRBV4-3 to TRBJ2-7; 12 bases line up with TRBD1. V trimming: 3 bases; J trimming: 4 bases; junction bases outside the gene matches: 7. This CDR3 region has 16 residues. CDR1 is LGHNA, CDR2 YSLEER, per germline.

As DNA, the CDR3 is TGTGCCAGCAGCCCCGGGACAGGGCTTGGCTACACCTTC. Its translation: CASSPGTGLGYTF. V usage is TRBV7-9 and J usage is TRBJ1-2; 9 bases fit TRBD1. CDR1 is SEHNR, CDR2 FQNEAQ, per germline (reference sequence). The CDR3 covers 13 residues. The ends lost 5 bases at V and 7 bases at J; junction bases unmatched: 5.

V usage is TRBV10-2 and J usage is TRBJ2-6; 7 bases map to TRBD1. V dropped 8 bases and J dropped 4; count of bases not matched to a gene: 8. The CDR3 has 15 amino acids. In germline, CDR1 is WSHSY, CDR2 SAAADI. For the CDR3, the DNA is TGCGCCAGCGCTGGACAGGAAGTCGGGGCCAACGTCCTGACTTTC. It encodes CASAGQEVGANVLTF.

This clone is a singleton in its sample. This chain joins TRBV5-4 and TRBJ2-1; the match to TRBD2 covers 7 bases. Unmatched junction bases numbered 16, after V lost 4 bases and J lost 3 bases. Germline V lookup: CDR1 SGHNT, CDR2 YYREEE (reference sequence). The CDR3 consists of 18 residues. The CDR3 loop is CASSPRVRGELIYNEQFF. CDR3 coding DNA: TGTGCCAGCAGCCCCAGGGTTCGGGGGGAGCTGATCTACAATGAGCAGTTCTTC.

The chain uses TRBV15 and TRBJ2-5; TRBD2 matches 13 bases. V lost 8 bases and J lost 1; bases outside the gene matches: 13. In germline, CDR1 is LNHNV, CDR2 YYDKDF (reference sequence). The CDR3 is made up of 18 amino acids. CDR3 protein: CATWTAGLAGESQETQYF. The CDR3 coding sequence is TGTGCCACCTGGACCGCTGGACTAGCGGGAGAGTCCCAAGAGACCCAGTACTTC. The whole variable domain, remainder taken from reference TRBV15 and TRBJ2-5, is DAMVIQNPRYQVTQFGKPVTLSCSQTLNHNVMYWYQQKSSQAPKLLFHYYDKDFNNEADTPDNFQSRRPNTSFCFLDIRSPGLGDTAMYLCATWTAGLAGESQETQYFGPGTRLLVL.

The genes are TRBV16 and TRBJ2-7, with 9 bases that match TRBD2. CDR1 is KGHSY, CDR2 FQNENV, per germline. J gave up 4 bases and V 3 bases, and 1 base lay outside the gene matches. The CDR3 length is 13 residues. CDR3 loop: CASSQTSGYEQYF. As DNA, the CDR3 is TGTGCCAGCAGCCAGACTAGCGGATACGAGCAGTACTTC.

The rearrangement joins TRBV6-1 to TRBJ1-2; a possible D gene is TRBD1 (5 bases). This CDR3 has 13 amino acids. Deletions cut 3 bases from V and 6 bases from J, with 11 bases between. Germline lookup yields CDR1 MNHNS and CDR2 SASEGT. The CDR3 DNA follows: TGTGCCAGCAGTGAGGTAGGGGTGGATGGCTACACCTTC. Its translation: CASSEVGVDGYTF.

This clone was detected once. The chain has TRBV5-4 and TRBJ2-2, with D possibly being TRBD2 (5 bases). Germline V lookup: CDR1 SGHNT, CDR2 YYREEE (reference sequence). Trimming shortened V by 4 bases and J by 7 bases, and 14 bases separated the two germline ends. This CDR3 has 14 amino acids. The CDR3 DNA is TGTGCCAGCAGCCTACTAGAACCTGGCGGGGAGCTGTTTTTT. This codes for CASSLLEPGGELFF.

The chain recombines TRBV21-1 with TRBJ1-1; TRBD1 was called by the table and not checked on the DNA. TRBV21-1 is noted as a pseudogene. The CDR3 runs 22 residues. The DNA of the CDR3 is TGTGCCAGCAGCAACCCATTGGGCTTGGTTTGGACAGCTAACGGAAAAAACACTGAAGCTTTCTTT. Translation: CASSNPLGLVWTANGKNTEAFF.

The chain combines TRBV12-5 with TRBJ1-5; D might be TRBD1 (5 bases). V lost 6 bases and J lost 4, with 19 bases in between. There are 16 residues in the CDR3. CDR1 and CDR2 from the germline V gene are LGHNT and FRNRAP. CDR3 DNA sequence: TGTGCTAGTGGCCCCCCCGGGACTATACAAAATCAGCCCCAGCATTTT. This gives the protein CASGPPGTIQNQPQHF.

The chain has TRBV9 and TRBJ2-1; 8 bases are shared with TRBD2. The CDR3 runs to 16 residues. Germline V gene sequence: CDR1 SGDLS, CDR2 YYNGEE. Trimming took 4 bases from V and 8 from J; bases not matched to a gene: 14. Here the CDR3 reads CASSLSGSGIFYEQFF. The CDR3 region has the DNA TGTGCCAGCAGCCTGTCCGGTAGCGGGATTTTCTATGAGCAGTTCTTC.

CDR3 DNA: TGTGCCAGCAGCGTAGATCGTCTAGCGGGAGTCCACGAGCAGTACTTC. Its translation is CASSVDRLAGVHEQYF. The chain is built from TRBV9 and TRBJ2-7, with 10 bases aligning to TRBD2. V was clipped by 0 bases and J by 5 bases; unmatched bases: 8. The germline gives CDR1 SGDLS, CDR2 YYNGEE. The CDR3 loop spans 16 amino acids.

Judged by abundance, this clone is medium-sized (0.01 to 0.1%). V gene TRBV5-1 combines with J gene TRBJ1-1; D remains ambiguous. CDR3 length: 12 residues. CDR1 is SGHRS, CDR2 YFSETQ, per germline. V lost 4 bases to trimming and J lost 3 bases, with 7 bases between them. CDR3: CASSTGYTEAFF. CDR3 nucleotides: TGCGCCAGCAGCACGGGGTACACTGAAGCTTTCTTT.

The V gene is TRBV5-1, the J gene TRBJ2-7; the D gene is possibly TRBD1 (6 bases). Germline V lookup: CDR1 SGHRS, CDR2 YFSETQ. The ends were cut back, 2 bases at V and 4 bases at J, with 13 bases in the middle. The CDR3 totals 14 residues. This CDR3 reads CASSFAGQTYEQYF. DNA of the CDR3: TGCGCCAGCAGCTTCGCCGGACAGACATACGAGCAGTACTTC.

The chain is built from TRBV5-1 and TRBJ2-5; no clear D gene. This CDR3 has 14 residues. V lost 0 bases, J lost 5 bases, and 11 bases lay in between. Per the germline V gene, CDR1 is SGHRS and CDR2 is YFSETQ. The CDR3 DNA is TGCGCCAGCAGCTTGGCCCCTCAGGACGAGACCCAGTACTTC. As protein: CASSLAPQDETQYF.

This chain links TRBV12-5 with TRBJ1-3; no clear D. The CDR3 length is 17 residues. V lost 0 bases and J lost 0, with 12 bases in between. Germline CDR1 LGHNT, CDR2 FRNRAP. CDR3 region: CASGLVDPFSSGNTIYF. CDR3 in DNA: TGTGCTAGTGGTTTGGTTGATCCTTTCAGCTCTGGAAACACCATATATTTT.

This chain joins TRBV5-1 and TRBJ2-5; 7 bases fit TRBD2. The length of the CDR3 is 15 residues. The ends lost 8 bases at V and 1 base at J; junction bases unmatched: 11. From germline, CDR1 is SGHRS and CDR2 YFSETQ. CDR3 sequence (DNA): TGCGCCAGTACCCTAGCGGAGCCTTTCCAAGAGACCCAGTACTTC. It codes for CASTLAEPFQETQYF.

Comments on this clone: This sample includes further DNA sequences coding for the same CDR3. The chain is built from TRBV10-3 and TRBJ2-7, with unresolved D. Trimming removed 3 bases from V and 4 bases from J, with 4 bases in between. Germline CDR1 ENHRY, CDR2 SYGVKD. The CDR3 extends over 11 amino acids. CDR3 protein: CAISDLYEQYF. DNA for the CDR3: TGTGCCATCAGTGATTTGTACGAGCAGTACTTC.

The chain carries TRBV7-3 and TRBJ2-5, with D unresolved. The germline gives CDR1 SGHTA, CDR2 FQGTGA. Trimming pared 3 bases from V and 5 bases from J, leaving 13 bases between. This CDR3 is 14 amino acids long. For the CDR3, the DNA is TGTGCCAGCAGCTTGGGTCAGCCCCCGGAGACCCAGTACTTC. Amino acid sequence: CASSLGQPPETQYF.

V usage is TRBV18 and J usage is TRBJ1-3; 8 bases line up with TRBD1. The CDR3 extends over 17 amino acids. The V segment lost 4 bases and the J segment 3 bases; nucleotides outside the gene matches: 11. The germline V gene encodes CDR1 KGHSH and CDR2 LQKENI. The CDR3: CASSQHSPGGIGNTIYF. CDR3 sequence (DNA): TGTGCCAGCTCACAACACTCACCAGGGGGCATTGGAAACACCATATATTTT.

The rearrangement uses TRBV19 and TRBJ2-3, with no clear D. Trimming stripped 3 bases from V and 8 bases from J, with 12 bases between. Germline V gene data show CDR1 as LNHDA and CDR2 as SQIVND (reference sequence). The CDR3 runs to 13 residues. The CDR3 sequence is CASSIPSVVTQYF. CDR3 DNA: TGTGCCAGTAGTATCCCTTCTGTTGTTACGCAGTATTTT.

The CDR3 DNA sequence: TGTGCCAGCAGCCCAGGGTCAAATCAGCCCCAGCATTTT. Its translation is CASSPGSNQPQHF. The chain has TRBV5-5 and TRBJ1-5; D is possibly TRBD1 (5 bases). Germline assignment: CDR1 SGHKS and CDR2 YYEKEE (reference sequence). The CDR3 runs to 13 residues. With 4 bases removed from V and 4 bases from J, the gap between germline ends came to 9 bases.

V usage is TRBV5-1 and J usage is TRBJ2-3; no clear D. V was clipped by 4 bases and J by 4 bases, with 7 bases between them. The CDR3 consists of 12 residues. CDR1 and CDR2 (germline): SGHRS, YFSETQ. CDR3 sequence reads: CASSTTADTQYF. CDR3 sequence (DNA): TGCGCCAGCAGCACGACGGCAGATACGCAGTATTTT.

This chain uses TRBV27 with TRBJ2-5; 8 bases fit TRBD1. This CDR3 region has 16 residues. CDR1 is MNHEY and CDR2 is SMNVEV in the germline V gene (reference sequence). J was trimmed by 5 bases and V by 5 bases; bases with no gene match: 13. CDR3 coding DNA: TGTGCCAGCAGTGCCCGGACAGGGCAGTTTTTGGAGACCCAGTACTTC. Protein product: CASSARTGQFLETQYF.

The count of this clone is one. The chain recombines TRBV7-8 with TRBJ2-5, with 8 bases aligning to TRBD2. Looked up from germline, CDR1 is SGHVS and CDR2 is FQNEAQ. The trim removed 4 bases at V and 2 bases at J, leaving 6 bases unmatched. The CDR3 consists of 15 residues. CDR3 sequence (DNA): TGTGCCAGCAGCTCCCCTGCTAGCGGGCAAGAGACCCAGTACTTC. It is translated as CASSSPASGQETQYF.